Sequencing of this T cell receptor beta chain was carried out in a study of T cell changes during pregnancy in multiple sclerosis. With 0 bases removed from V and 0 bases from J, the gap between germline ends came to 12 bases. Germline CDR1 and CDR2: SGDLS and YYNGEE. This CDR3 has 17 residues. Produced via immunoSEQ multiplex PCR; TCRdb's table is partial and in-frame only. The sample lists about 97,000 clones; less than 95% were seen once. Sequencing was performed on peripheral blood, taken in the second trimester of pregnancy. The chain uses TRBV9 and TRBJ1-4; the D is unclear. This TCR was recovered from a female donor in good health, enrolled as a control in a pregnancy study. The CDR3 protein is CASSVATGGATNEKLFF. The CDR3 DNA sequence: TGTGCCAGCAGCGTAGCCACGGGAGGTGCAACTAATGAAAAACTGTTTTTT.